Each of the 32 T cell receptor beta chains below was sequenced from the same sample in a study of T cells in Graves' hyperthyroidism and ophthalmopathy. Amplification yielded TCR beta CDR3 regions, with RNA transcripts as the source. HTBI primers were used for first-round RT-PCR of the TCR CDR3. TCRdb called the multiplex PCR reads again in MiXCR, with one record for every CDR3 protein. The table includes roughly 560,000 distinct CDR3 sequences, roughly 14% detected once. The material sequenced was blood. All receptors come from a woman aged 35 to 49 with Graves' ophthalmopathy.

The table lists this clonotype with many counts. The chain carries TRBV30 and TRBJ1-1; perhaps TRBD1 as D (5 bases). Germline CDR1 reads GTSNPN; CDR2 reads SVGIG (reference sequence). The CDR3 length is 13 residues. V lost 5 bases and J lost 0, with 10 bases in between. CDR3 loop: CAWDQGMNTEAFF. In DNA form, the CDR3 reads TGTGCCTGGGACCAGGGAATGAACACTGAAGCTTTCTTT.

This clonotype was recorded at least ten times. This chain links TRBV30 with TRBJ1-3; D remains unclear. The germline V gene encodes CDR1 GTSNPN and CDR2 SVGIG (reference sequence). Between the trimmed V and J ends, which lost 8 bases and 2 bases, there was a span of 13 bases. The CDR3 is 13 residues long. CDR3 DNA: TGTGCCGTGGCCCGGGGAACTGGAAACACCATATATTTT. Encoded protein: CAVARGTGNTIYF.

This clonotype was detected ten times or more. This CDR3 reads CASSQDLTGNTEAFF. The CDR3 coding sequence is TGTGCCAGCAGCCAAGACCTGACAGGGAACACTGAAGCTTTCTTT. V and J are TRBV3-1 and TRBJ1-1; maybe TRBD1 (6 bases). The CDR3 spans 15 residues. Trimming shortened V by 0 bases and J by 1 base, and 9 bases separated the two germline ends. Germline CDR1 reads LGHDT; CDR2 reads YNNKEL (reference sequence).

Ten or more counts support this clonotype. The V call is TRBV27, the J call TRBJ1-5, with D possibly matching TRBD1 (5 bases). Trimming pared 6 bases from V and 4 bases from J, leaving 13 bases between. CDR1 and CDR2 (germline): MNHEY, SMNVEV (reference sequence). The CDR3 contains 14 residues. Here the CDR3 reads CASSRDGGNQPQHF. In nucleotides, the CDR3 is TGTGCCAGCAGCCGGGACGGGGGAAATCAGCCCCAGCATTTT.

This clonotype was observed at least ten times. The chain links TRBV19 to TRBJ1-1; D not resolved. Trimming took 0 bases from V and 8 from J, leaving 13 bases between them. This CDR3 region has 14 residues. Germline CDR1 LNHDA, CDR2 SQIVND (reference sequence). CDR3 protein: CASSIDPGLTEAFF. CDR3 bases: TGTGCCAGTAGTATAGACCCAGGATTGACAGAAGCTTTCTTT.

This clonotype was seen at least ten times. The chain links TRBV15 to TRBJ1-2; 7 bases line up with TRBD1. The CDR3 runs 13 residues. V was pared by 3 bases and J by 4 bases, with 2 bases of the junction left unmatched. Germline CDR1 LNHNV, CDR2 YYDKDF (reference sequence). CDR3 residues: CATSRTGSYGYTF. CDR3 DNA: TGTGCCACCAGCAGGACAGGGAGCTATGGCTACACCTTC.

This clonotype was counted between two and nine times. J is TRBJ1-5 and V is TRBV18, with 7 positions matching TRBD1. The CDR3 covers 15 residues. Germline CDR1 is KGHSH and CDR2 is LQKENI. The junction had 3 bases not matched to a gene; V was cut back by 2 bases and J by 2 bases. As DNA, the CDR3 is TGTGCCAGCTCACCAGACAGGGTCGGCAATCAGCCCCAGCATTTT. This translates into CASSPDRVGNQPQHF. Complete variable domain (other parts from reference TRBV18 and TRBJ1-5): NAGVMQNPRHLVRRRGQEARLRCSPMKGHSHVYWYRQLPEEGLKFMVYLQKENIIDESGMPKERFSAEFPKEGPSILRIQQVVRGDSAAYFCASSPDRVGNQPQHFGDGTRLSIL.

This clonotype was seen a few times. The chain is built from TRBV18 and TRBJ1-2; no clear D gene. V gave up 2 bases and J gave up 2 bases, with 9 bases separating them. CDR3 size: 14 residues. Germline loops: CDR1 KGHSH, CDR2 LQKENI. In nucleotides, the CDR3 is TGTGCCAGCTCACCATCCCCCGGAAACTATGGCTACACCTTC. As protein: CASSPSPGNYGYTF.

This clonotype has a handful of counts. The chain is built from TRBV19 and TRBJ2-3; D unresolved. Germline-derived CDR1 and CDR2 are LNHDA and SQIVND (reference sequence). This CDR3 comprises 14 residues. V shed 10 bases and J shed 4 bases, with 18 bases lying between them. The CDR3 region has the DNA TGTGCCACTAGAAGCACACACACGGCAGATACGCAGTATTTT. It codes for CATRSTHTADTQYF.

This clonotype was seen repeatedly, ten times or more. The chain has TRBV6-1 and TRBJ1-2; D is unclear. The ends were cut back, 3 bases at V and 6 bases at J, with 11 bases in the middle. CDR3 length: 13 residues. Germline CDR1 reads MNHNS; CDR2 reads SASEGT. CDR3 protein: CASSDGRLDGYTF. DNA for the CDR3: TGTGCCAGCAGTGATGGGAGGTTGGATGGCTACACCTTC.

This clonotype has at least ten counts. A read error may produce the germline difference seen at one junction end. CDR3 sequence reads: CASSLTGTSGRGLHF. CDR3 DNA: TGTGCCAGCAGTCTCACCGGGACTAGCGGGAGGGGCTTGCACTTC. The V and J genes are TRBV27 and TRBJ2-7; TRBD2 aligns across 16 bases. CDR3 length: 15 amino acids. Germline assignment: CDR1 MNHEY and CDR2 SMNVEV (reference sequence).

There are a few counts of this clonotype. The rearrangement links TRBV6-1 to TRBJ2-2; D may correspond to TRBD1 or TRBD2 (5 bases each). V lost 8 bases and J 2 bases, leaving 15 bases between the germline ends. The germline V gene has CDR1 MNHNS and CDR2 SASEGT. The CDR3 is 15 amino acids. The CDR3 protein is CASGGGPTNTGELFF. Here the CDR3 DNA reads TGTGCCAGCGGTGGGGGTCCGACCAACACCGGGGAGCTGTTTTTT.

At least ten counts were recorded for this clonotype. The chain recombines TRBV19 with TRBJ2-7; D is uncertain. Trimming pared 7 bases from V and 0 bases from J, leaving 4 bases between. Germline V gene sequence: CDR1 LNHDA, CDR2 SQIVND (reference sequence). The CDR3 has 11 residues. For the CDR3, the DNA is TGTGCCAGTATCCTCTCCTACGAGCAGTACTTC. This codes for CASILSYEQYF.

The CDR3 nucleotides are TGCGCCAGCAGCTTTGCGCGGGACCTGCCTACTGTATCTATGGACTACACCTTC. Translated, it gives CASSFARDLPTVSMDYTF. The rearrangement links TRBV5-1 to TRBJ1-2, with a possible D match to TRBD1 (5 bases). The CDR3 runs 18 residues. CDR1 is SGHRS, CDR2 YFSETQ, per germline. V lost 2 bases and J lost 10, with 30 bases in between.

In this sample, this clonotype turned up many times. V gene TRBV20-1 combines with J gene TRBJ2-7, with 9 nucleotides matching TRBD1. V gave up 3 bases and J gave up 5 bases; unmatched junction bases: 8. This CDR3 has 14 residues. Per the germline V gene, CDR1 is DFQATT and CDR2 is SNEGSKA (reference sequence). CDR3 DNA: TGCAGTGCTAGCCCCGGGACAGGGATTCACGAGCAGTACTTC. It specifies CSASPGTGIHEQYF.

Ten or more counts support this clonotype. The chain carries TRBV11-2 and TRBJ1-5; no clear D. CDR3 length: 16 amino acids. Germline V gives CDR1 SGHAT, CDR2 FQNNGV. V gave up 1 base and J gave up 0 bases, with 10 bases separating them. CDR3 loop: CASSLGLGNSNQPQHF. The CDR3 nucleotides read TGTGCCAGCAGCTTAGGTCTAGGTAATAGCAATCAGCCCCAGCATTTT.

The CDR3 spells CASKPLHLADDRITGELFF. The CDR3 DNA sequence: TGTGCCAGCAAGCCCTTGCATCTAGCAGACGATCGTATCACCGGGGAGCTGTTTTTT. The V call is TRBV25-1, the J call TRBJ2-2; D perhaps matches TRBD2 (5 bases). The V end lost 7 bases, the J end lost 4 bases, and 28 bases lay between the germline ends. CDR1 and CDR2 from the germline V gene are MGHDK and SYGVNS. The length of the CDR3 is 19 residues.

V usage is TRBV5-5 and J usage is TRBJ2-7; tentatively, D is TRBD1 (6 bases). CDR1 SGHKS and CDR2 YYEKEE come from the germline V gene (reference sequence). This CDR3 has 15 amino acids. Trimming stripped 4 bases from V and 5 bases from J, with 19 bases between. CDR3 sequence reads: CASSPHREVTDEQYF. DNA of the CDR3: TGTGCCAGCAGCCCTCACAGGGAAGTAACTGACGAGCAGTACTTC.

This clonotype occurred many times. The chain is built from TRBV6-1 and TRBJ2-4; 9 bases map to TRBD2. The V segment lost 4 bases and the J segment 7 bases; nucleotides outside the gene matches: 14. CDR1 is MNHNS, CDR2 SASEGT, per germline. The CDR3 runs to 17 residues. This CDR3 reads CASSGGSRGRGVNIQYF. CDR3 nucleotide sequence: TGTGCCAGCAGTGGTGGGTCTCGCGGGAGGGGGGTGAACATTCAGTACTTC.

This chain uses TRBV28 with TRBJ2-5; D is possibly TRBD1 (5 bases). This CDR3 is built from 15 residues. Trimming took 5 bases from V and 0 from J, leaving 13 bases between them. Germline CDR1 MDHEN, CDR2 SYDVKM. Here the CDR3 DNA reads TGTGCCAGCAGTGGCAGGGTCTTGTACCAAGAGACCCAGTACTTC. Encoded protein: CASSGRVLYQETQYF.

The J gene is TRBJ2-3, the V gene TRBV2; 7 nucleotides align to TRBD2. The germline V gene encodes CDR1 SNHLY and CDR2 FYNNEI. The CDR3 is 15 residues long. With V trimmed by 8 bases and J by 2 bases, 10 bases remained unmatched. CDR3 residues: CASGPIREVTDTQYF. CDR3 nucleotides: TGTGCCAGCGGTCCCATTCGGGAGGTCACAGATACGCAGTATTTT.

A few counts support this clonotype. This sequence joins TRBV28 and TRBJ2-7; possible D gene TRBD1, 5 bases. The V and J ends lost 6 bases and 3 bases respectively, with 18 bases between them. This CDR3 contains 15 residues. Looked up from germline, CDR1 is MDHEN and CDR2 is SYDVKM. The CDR3 spells CASSPQGAALYEQYF. The DNA for the CDR3 is TGTGCCAGCAGCCCACAAGGGGCCGCCCTCTACGAGCAGTACTTC.

The chain couples TRBV5-4 to TRBJ1-1; TRBD1 is a possible D gene (6 bases). In germline, CDR1 is SGHNT, CDR2 YYREEE (reference sequence). The CDR3 spans 14 residues. The V end lost 3 bases, the J end lost 4 bases, and 13 bases lay between the germline ends. The CDR3 DNA is TGTGCCAGCAGCTATACACAGGGCGGCACTGAAGCTTTCTTT. Its translation is CASSYTQGGTEAFF.

Comment on this clonotype: A read error may explain this, as a much larger clone is one base away. The chain couples TRBV7-2 to TRBJ2-7; 7 bases agree with TRBD2. The germline CDR1 and CDR2 sequences are SGHTA and FQGNSA. CDR3 size: 12 residues. The CDR3 is CTSSAAGVGQCF. The CDR3, as DNA: TGTACCAGCAGCGCCGCGGGAGTCGGGCAGTGCTTC.

This clonotype occurred many times. The CDR3: CASSRTGGRTEAFF. CDR3 sequence (DNA): TGTGCCAGCAGTCGCACAGGGGGGAGGACTGAAGCTTTCTTT. The chain has TRBV6-5 and TRBJ1-1; 8 bases match TRBD1. V trimming: 5 bases; J trimming: 5 bases; junction bases outside the gene matches: 7. The CDR3 has 14 residues. Germline CDR1 and CDR2: MNHEY and SVGAGI.

Points on this clonotype: Being one base from a much bigger clone, this may be a read error. The chain uses TRBV29-1 and TRBJ2-3; a possible D gene is TRBD1 (6 bases). The V end was cut by 0 bases, the J end by 1 base, with 20 bases between. Germline V gene sequence: CDR1 SQVTM, CDR2 ANQGSEA. The CDR3 extends over 18 amino acids. The CDR3 spells CSVEDVAAYKGGTDTQYF. CDR3 sequence (DNA): TGCAGCGTTGAAGATGTGGCGGCCTACAAGGGGGGCACAGATACGCAGTATTTT.

Ten or more counts support this clonotype. This rearrangement joins TRBV12-3 or TRBV12-4 to TRBJ1-2; no clear D gene. This CDR3 spans 17 amino acids. Between the trimmed V and J ends, which lost 1 base and 6 bases, there was a span of 21 bases. The CDR3 region has the DNA TGTGCCAGCAGTTTAGGGCCCTACGGACGGACTGATGATGGCTACACCTTC. Encoded protein: CASSLGPYGRTDDGYTF.

This clonotype was seen a few times. The chain links TRBV27 to TRBJ2-2, with D possibly being TRBD1 (6 bases). The CDR3 totals 15 residues. V was pared by 7 bases and J by 3 bases, with 15 bases between. The germline V gene encodes CDR1 MNHEY and CDR2 SMNVEV (reference sequence). The CDR3 region has the DNA TGTGCCAGCACCCTACAGGGCGGATACACCGGGGAGCTGTTTTTT. Encoded protein: CASTLQGGYTGELFF.

This clonotype was counted at least ten times. The V and J genes are TRBV19 and TRBJ2-7; tentative D call: TRBD2 (5 bases). The CDR3 is 14 residues long. Germline CDR1 reads LNHDA; CDR2 reads SQIVND (reference sequence). Trimming removed 3 bases at V and 2 bases at J, with 11 bases between. The CDR3 DNA follows: TGTGCCAGTAGTATGGCATTCGGGGCCTACGAGCAGTACTTC. Protein: CASSMAFGAYEQYF.

There are a few counts of this clonotype. V gene TRBV30 combines with J gene TRBJ1-1; D is possibly TRBD1 (5 bases). Between the trimmed V and J ends, which lost 5 bases and 3 bases, there was a span of 10 bases. This CDR3 region has 12 residues. Germline-derived CDR1 and CDR2 are GTSNPN and SVGIG (reference sequence). The CDR3 DNA sequence: TGTGCCTGGGGGCGGGACTACACTGAAGCTTTCTTT. This sequence encodes CAWGRDYTEAFF.

Ten or more counts support this clonotype. The chain recombines TRBV12-3 or TRBV12-4 with TRBJ2-5, with TRBD1 as a possible D gene (7 bases). Trimming pared 7 bases from V and 5 bases from J, leaving 20 bases between. The CDR3 sequence is 15 residues long. Written as DNA, the CDR3 is TGTGCCAGCAAAAGGGGGGCAGGGGGAATGGAGACCCAGTACTTC. Translated: CASKRGAGGMETQYF.

This clonotype appeared many times. V and J are TRBV6-5 and TRBJ2-5; D remains unclear. V dropped 0 bases and J dropped 3 bases, with 8 bases sitting between them. The CDR3 totals 14 residues. The V gene's germline CDR1 is MNHEY and CDR2 SVGAGI. For the CDR3, the DNA is TGTGCCAGCAGTTACTCGGGCCTTGAAGAGACCCAGTACTTC. Residues: CASSYSGLEETQYF.